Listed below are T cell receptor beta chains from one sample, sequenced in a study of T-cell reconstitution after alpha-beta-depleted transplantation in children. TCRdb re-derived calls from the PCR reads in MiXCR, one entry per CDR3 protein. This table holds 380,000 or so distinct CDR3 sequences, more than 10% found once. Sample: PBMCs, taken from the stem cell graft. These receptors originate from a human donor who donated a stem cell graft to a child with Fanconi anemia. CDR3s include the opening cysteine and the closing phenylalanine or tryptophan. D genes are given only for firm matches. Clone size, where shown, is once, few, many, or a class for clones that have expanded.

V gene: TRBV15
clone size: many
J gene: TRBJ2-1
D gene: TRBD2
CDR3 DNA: TGTGCCACCAGCAGAGACAGCGGGAGCTACAATGAGCAGTTCTTC
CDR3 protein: CATSRDSGSYNEQFF

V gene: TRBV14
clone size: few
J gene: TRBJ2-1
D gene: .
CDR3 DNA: TGTGCCAGCAGCCATGGTATACGGGACTCCCACAATGAGCAGTTCTTC
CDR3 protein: CASSHGIRDSHNEQFF

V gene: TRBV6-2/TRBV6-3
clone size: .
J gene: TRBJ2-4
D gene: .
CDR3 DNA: TGTGCCAGCCGATCGGCGGGGACGGACATTCAGTACTTC
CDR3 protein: CASRSAGTDIQYF

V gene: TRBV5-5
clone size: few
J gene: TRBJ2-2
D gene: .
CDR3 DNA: TGTGCCAGCAGCCCGTTGATCTGGACCGGGGAGCTGTTTTTT
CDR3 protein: CASSPLIWTGELFF

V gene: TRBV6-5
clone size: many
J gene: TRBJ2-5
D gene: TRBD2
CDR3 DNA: TGTGCCAGCAGTTACAGGGAGACTAGCGGGGGGCTGGAGACCCAGTACTTC
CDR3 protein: CASSYRETSGGLETQYF

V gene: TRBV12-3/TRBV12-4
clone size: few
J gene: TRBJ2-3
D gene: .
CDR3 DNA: TGTGCCAGCGCCACCGTTTGGGCAACAGATACGCAGTATTTT
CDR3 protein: CASATVWATDTQYF

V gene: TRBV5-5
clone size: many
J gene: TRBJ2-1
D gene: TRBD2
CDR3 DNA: TGTGCCAGCAGCTTGGCCAGCGGGGGCCCGGCAGTTGGTGAGCAGTTCTTC
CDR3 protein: CASSLASGGPAVGEQFF

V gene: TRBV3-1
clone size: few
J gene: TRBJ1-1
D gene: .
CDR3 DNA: TGTGCCAGCAGCCAGTTTGACAGGGAAGCTTTCTTT
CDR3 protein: CASSQFDREAFF

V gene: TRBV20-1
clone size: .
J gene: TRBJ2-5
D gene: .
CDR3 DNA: TGCAGTGCTAGCGTGGGGGGCCCTTCCCAAGAGACCCAGTACTTC
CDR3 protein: CSASVGGPSQETQYF

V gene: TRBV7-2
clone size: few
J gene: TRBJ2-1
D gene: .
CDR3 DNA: TGTGCCAGCAGTGACCTGGGGCTAGAAGGTAATGAGCAGTTCTTC
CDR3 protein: CASSDLGLEGNEQFF

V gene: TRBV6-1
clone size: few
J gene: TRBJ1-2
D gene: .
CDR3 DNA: TGTGCCAGCAGTCAAGGGACGGGCCGAACGGCTGGCTACACCTTC
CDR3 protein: CASSQGTGRTAGYTF

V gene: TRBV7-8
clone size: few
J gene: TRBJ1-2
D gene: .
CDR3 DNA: TGTGCCAGCAGTCGACAGAGGTCTAACTATGGCTACACCTTC
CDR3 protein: CASSRQRSNYGYTF

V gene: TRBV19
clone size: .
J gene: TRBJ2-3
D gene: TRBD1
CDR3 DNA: TGTGCCAGTAGTAGAGGGACCGGGACAGCCGTCCGGGGCACAGATACGCAGTATTTT
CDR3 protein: CASSRGTGTAVRGTDTQYF

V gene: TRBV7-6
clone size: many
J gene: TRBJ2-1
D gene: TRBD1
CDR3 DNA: TGTGCCAGCAGCCTAACTTTCGGGACAGGATACAATGAGCAGTTCTTC
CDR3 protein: CASSLTFGTGYNEQFF

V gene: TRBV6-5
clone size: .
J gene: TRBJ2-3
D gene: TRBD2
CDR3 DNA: TGTGCCAGCAGTTACGGGCGGGGGGGGCTAGATACGCAGTATTTT
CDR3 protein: CASSYGRGGLDTQYF

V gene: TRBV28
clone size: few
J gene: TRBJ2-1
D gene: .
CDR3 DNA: TGTGCCAGCAGTTTTAACACACCCAGGGAGCAGTTCTTC
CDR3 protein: CASSFNTPREQFF

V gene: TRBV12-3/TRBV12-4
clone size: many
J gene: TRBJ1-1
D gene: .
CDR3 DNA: TGTGCCAGCTCCAGAACAGGGACCACTGAAGCTTTCTTT
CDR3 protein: CASSRTGTTEAFF

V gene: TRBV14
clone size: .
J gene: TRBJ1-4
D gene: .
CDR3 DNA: TGTGCCAGCAGCCAAGATCCATTCACGGCGCGTGAAAAACTGTTTTTT
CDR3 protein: CASSQDPFTAREKLFF

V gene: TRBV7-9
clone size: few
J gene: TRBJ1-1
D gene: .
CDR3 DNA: TGTGCCAGCAGCCGGCCTGACGGCCCGAACACTGAAGCTTTCTTT
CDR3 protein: CASSRPDGPNTEAFF

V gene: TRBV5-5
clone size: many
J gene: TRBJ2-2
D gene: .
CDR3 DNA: TGTGCCAGCAGCCGCCTTCAGGGATACACCGGGGAGCTGTTTTTT
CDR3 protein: CASSRLQGYTGELFF

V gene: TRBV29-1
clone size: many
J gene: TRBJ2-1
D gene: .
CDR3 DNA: TGCAGCGTTGGAGTAGGGGGAGGCTCCTACAATGAGCAGTTCTTC
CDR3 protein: CSVGVGGGSYNEQFF

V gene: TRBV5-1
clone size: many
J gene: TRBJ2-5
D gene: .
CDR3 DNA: TGCGCCAGCAGCTCCTTCACAGGGAACCAAGAGACCCAGTACTTC
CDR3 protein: CASSSFTGNQETQYF

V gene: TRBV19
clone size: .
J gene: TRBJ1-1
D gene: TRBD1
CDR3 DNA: TGTGCCAGTAGTCCGAGGGACAGGGGGCGGTTAACTGAAGCTTTCTTT
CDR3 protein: CASSPRDRGRLTEAFF

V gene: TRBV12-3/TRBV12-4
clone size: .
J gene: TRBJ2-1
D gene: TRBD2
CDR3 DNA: TGTGCCAGCAGTCCCGGGCTAGCGGTGTGGACTGAGCAGTTCTTC
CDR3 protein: CASSPGLAVWTEQFF

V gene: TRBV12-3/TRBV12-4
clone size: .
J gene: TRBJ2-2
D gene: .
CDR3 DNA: TGTGCCAGCAGTTTTGGCCCCGTCGTGAACGGGGAGCTGTTTTTT
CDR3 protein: CASSFGPVVNGELFF

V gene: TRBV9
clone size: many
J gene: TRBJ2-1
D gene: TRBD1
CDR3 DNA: TGTGCCAGCAGCGCCACGGGACAGCCGCCGGGTACATACAATGAGCAGTTCTTC
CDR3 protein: CASSATGQPPGTYNEQFF

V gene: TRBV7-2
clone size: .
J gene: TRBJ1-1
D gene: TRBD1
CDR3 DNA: TGTGCCAGCAGCTTACTCGGACAGGGTGGCACTGAAGCTTTCTTT
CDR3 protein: CASSLLGQGGTEAFF

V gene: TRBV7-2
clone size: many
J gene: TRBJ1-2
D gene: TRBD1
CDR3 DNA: TGTGCCAGCAGCTTGCAGGGGGCAAGTGGCTACACCTTC
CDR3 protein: CASSLQGASGYTF

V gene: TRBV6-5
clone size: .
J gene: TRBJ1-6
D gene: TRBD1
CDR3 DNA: TGTGCCAGCAATACGGACAGGGGGCTTTCACCCCTCCACTTT
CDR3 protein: CASNTDRGLSPLHF

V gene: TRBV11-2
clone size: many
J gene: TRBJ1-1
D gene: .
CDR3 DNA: TGTGCCAGCAGCTTAGATGGGCAGTTCACTGAAGCTTTCTTT
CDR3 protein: CASSLDGQFTEAFF

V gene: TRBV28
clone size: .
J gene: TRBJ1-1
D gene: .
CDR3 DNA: TGTGCCAGCAGACCGACAGGAAACACTGAAGCTTTCTTT
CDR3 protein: CASRPTGNTEAFF

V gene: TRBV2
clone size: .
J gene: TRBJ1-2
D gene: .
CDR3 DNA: TGTGCCAGCAGGCAGGGATCATTGGGCTACACCTTC
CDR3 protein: CASRQGSLGYTF

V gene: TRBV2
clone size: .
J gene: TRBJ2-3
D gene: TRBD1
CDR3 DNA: TGTGCCAGCCGGGACAGGGAAGCAGATACGCAGTATTTT
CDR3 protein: CASRDREADTQYF

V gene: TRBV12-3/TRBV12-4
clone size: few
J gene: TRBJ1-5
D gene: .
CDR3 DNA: TGTGCCAGCAGTTTGGGGGGGGTTAATGGCAATCAGCCCCAGCATTTT
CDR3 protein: CASSLGGVNGNQPQHF

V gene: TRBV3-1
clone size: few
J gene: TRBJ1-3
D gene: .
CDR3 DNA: TGTGCCAGCAGCTTGGACAACAGGAAAGGAAACACCATATATTTT
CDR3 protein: CASSLDNRKGNTIYF

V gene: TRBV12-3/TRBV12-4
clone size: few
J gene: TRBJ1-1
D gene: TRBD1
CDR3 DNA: TGTGCCAGCAGAATCAGGGGGATGAATAATGAAGCTTTCTTT
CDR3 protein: CASRIRGMNNEAFF

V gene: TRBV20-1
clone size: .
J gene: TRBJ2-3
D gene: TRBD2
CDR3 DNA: TGCAGTGCAGGGAGAGCGGGGGGAAGCACAGATACGCAGTATTTT
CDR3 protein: CSAGRAGGSTDTQYF

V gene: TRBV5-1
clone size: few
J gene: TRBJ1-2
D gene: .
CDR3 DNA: TGCGCCAGCAGCGAACAACGCGGGCCGGGGGGCTACACCTTC
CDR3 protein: CASSEQRGPGGYTF

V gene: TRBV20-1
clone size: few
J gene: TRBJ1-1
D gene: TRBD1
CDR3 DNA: TGCAGTGCTAGGCGACAGGGGCTCGGCACTGAAGCTTTCTTT
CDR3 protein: CSARRQGLGTEAFF

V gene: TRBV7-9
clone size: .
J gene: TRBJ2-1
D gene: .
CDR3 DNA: TGTGCCAGCAGCTTAGGACGCGGGCAGGAGCAGTTCTTC
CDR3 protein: CASSLGRGQEQFF

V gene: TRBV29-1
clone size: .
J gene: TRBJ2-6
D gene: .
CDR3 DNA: TGCAGCGCAAGCCTGCGGAGCTCTGGGGCCAACGTCCTGACTTTC
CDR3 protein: CSASLRSSGANVLTF

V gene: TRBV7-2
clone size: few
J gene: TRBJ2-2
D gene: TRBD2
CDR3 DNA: TGTGCCAGCAGCCTACGGGGGGTGGGGCGCACCGGGGAGCTGTTTTTT
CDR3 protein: CASSLRGVGRTGELFF

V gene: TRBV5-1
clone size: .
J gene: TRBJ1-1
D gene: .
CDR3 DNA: TGCGCCAGCAGCTTATTCGGGACGAGGGACACTGAAGCTTTCTTT
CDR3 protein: CASSLFGTRDTEAFF

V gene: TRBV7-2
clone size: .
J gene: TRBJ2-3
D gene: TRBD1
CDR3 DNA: TGTGCCAGCAGCTGGGGTGAGACAGGGAACACAGATACGCAGTATTTT
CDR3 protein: CASSWGETGNTDTQYF

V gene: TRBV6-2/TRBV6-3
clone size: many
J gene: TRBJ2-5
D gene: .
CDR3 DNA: TGTGCCAGCACGTCAAGCACCGAGACCCAGTACTTC
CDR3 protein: CASTSSTETQYF

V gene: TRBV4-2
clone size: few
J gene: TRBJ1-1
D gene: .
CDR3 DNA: TGTGCCAGCAGCCAAGAGGGACCTATGAACACTGAAGCTTTCTTT
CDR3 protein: CASSQEGPMNTEAFF

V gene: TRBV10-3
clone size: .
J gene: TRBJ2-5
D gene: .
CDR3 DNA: TGTGCCATCAGTGAGACAGGACTTACGGGTCTAGAGACCCAGTACTTC
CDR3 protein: CAISETGLTGLETQYF

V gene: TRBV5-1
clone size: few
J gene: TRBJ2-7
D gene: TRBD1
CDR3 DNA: TGCGCCAGCAGCTTTGGAGGGACAGGGGACTACGAGCAGTACTTC
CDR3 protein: CASSFGGTGDYEQYF

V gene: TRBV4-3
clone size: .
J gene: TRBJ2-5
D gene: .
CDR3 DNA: TGCGCCAGCAGCCAAGGGGTTGCAATAGGGGAGACCCAGTACTTC
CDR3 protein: CASSQGVAIGETQYF

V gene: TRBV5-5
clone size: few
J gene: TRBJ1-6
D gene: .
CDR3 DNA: TGTGCCAGCAGTTTTAAGACCGGCTCCTATAATTCACCCCTCCACTTT
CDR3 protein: CASSFKTGSYNSPLHF

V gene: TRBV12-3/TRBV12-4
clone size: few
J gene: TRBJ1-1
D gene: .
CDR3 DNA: TGTGCCAGCATAGGGCCAAACACTGAAGCTTTCTTT
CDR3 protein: CASIGPNTEAFF

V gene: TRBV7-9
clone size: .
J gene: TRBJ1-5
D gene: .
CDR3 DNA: TGTGCCAGCAGCGATGACAGGTATCAGCCCCAGCATTTT
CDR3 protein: CASSDDRYQPQHF

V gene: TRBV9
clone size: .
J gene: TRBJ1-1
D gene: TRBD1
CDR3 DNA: TGTGCCAGCGCGGGGGACAGCCTGAACACTGAAGCTTTCTTT
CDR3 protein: CASAGDSLNTEAFF

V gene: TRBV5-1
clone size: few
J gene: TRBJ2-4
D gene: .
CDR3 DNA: TGCGCCAGCAGCCATCCCCAAGGGGACATTCAGTACTTC
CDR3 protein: CASSHPQGDIQYF

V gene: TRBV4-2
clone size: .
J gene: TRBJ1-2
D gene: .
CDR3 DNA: TGTGCCAGCAGCCAAGCGGGGGAGTACTATAACTATGGCTACACCTTC
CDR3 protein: CASSQAGEYYNYGYTF

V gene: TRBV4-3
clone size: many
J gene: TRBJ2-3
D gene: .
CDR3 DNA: TGCGCCAGCAGCCAAGAAGGGGATACGCAGTATTTT
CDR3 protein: CASSQEGDTQYF

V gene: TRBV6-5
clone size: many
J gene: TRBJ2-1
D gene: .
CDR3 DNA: TGTGCCAGCAGTTACACAATGCCCGGGATCTTACTTTACTTC
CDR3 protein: CASSYTMPGILLYF

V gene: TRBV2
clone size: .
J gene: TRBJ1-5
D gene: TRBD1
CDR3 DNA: TGTGCCAGTTCAGGGGGCGCGGATCTGGGTCAGCCCCAGCATTTT
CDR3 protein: CASSGGADLGQPQHF

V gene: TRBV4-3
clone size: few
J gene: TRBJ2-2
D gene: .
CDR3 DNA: TGCGCCAGCAGCCCCATGACTGCGAACACCGGGGAGCTGTTTTTT
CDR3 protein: CASSPMTANTGELFF